This T cell receptor beta chain was identified during a study of blood T cell repertoires in COVID-19. Libraries were prepared by immunoSEQ multiplex PCR; TCRdb keeps only in-frame clonotypes and omits some of them. This table has some 250,000 clones, about four fifths appearing once. V shed 10 bases and J shed 0 bases, with 10 bases lying between them. The germline V gene has CDR1 ENHRY and CDR2 SYGVKD. This CDR3 is built from 12 residues. The sequence was collected from a man aged 35 to 55 with active or convalescent COVID-19. The genes are TRBV10-3 and TRBJ2-7, with D maybe TRBD1 (6 bases). The sequenced sample consisted of peripheral blood. CDR3 region: CATGDTSYEQYF. DNA of the CDR3: TGTGCCACCGGGGACACCTCCTACGAGCAGTACTTC.